The 19 T cell receptor beta chains in this list originate from one sample, sequenced in a study of OX40 agonist ivuxolimab in advanced cancers. Clones were read by immunoSEQ multiplex PCR, and TCRdb kept only the in-frame ones, dropping some. The data hold roughly 97,000 clones, with roughly nine tenths observed a single time. Here the sequenced sample was CD4+ or CD8+ T cells sorted from blood, taken in a trial of the OX40 agonist ivuxolimab. Receptors originate from an adult with an advanced solid tumor such as melanoma, head and neck, liver or kidney cancer.

The chain recombines TRBV4-1 with TRBJ2-1; 7 bases are shared with TRBD1. The CDR3 is 16 residues long. Germline CDR1 MGHRA, CDR2 YSYEKL. The trim removed 4 bases at V and 4 bases at J, leaving 10 bases unmatched. CDR3 sequence reads: CASSLGRDREYNEQFF. The CDR3 DNA sequence: TGCGCCAGCAGCCTGGGTAGGGACAGAGAGTACAATGAGCAGTTCTTC.

This clone was observed a few times. The V gene is TRBV10-3, the J gene TRBJ1-2; D remains ambiguous. This CDR3 is 12 amino acids long. CDR1 and CDR2 from the germline V gene are ENHRY and SYGVKD. V dropped 3 bases and J dropped 2 bases, with 4 bases sitting between them. CDR3 nucleotide sequence: TGTGCCATCAGTGACCGGAACTATGGCTACACCTTC. It is translated as CAISDRNYGYTF.

This chain uses TRBV5-4 with TRBJ1-5; D is ambiguous. Trimming removed 4 bases at V and 3 bases at J, with 11 bases between. Germline CDR1 reads SGHNT; CDR2 reads YYREEE (reference sequence). This CDR3 spans 14 amino acids. The DNA for the CDR3 is TGTGCCAGCAGCATGCGGCCGAACAATCAGCCCCAGCATTTT. It specifies CASSMRPNNQPQHF.

CDR3 nucleotide sequence: TGTGCCAGCAGGCCAGGACCTGGGGAAAAACTGTTTTTT. Translated, it gives CASRPGPGEKLFF. This chain uses TRBV28 with TRBJ1-4, with D uncertain. The CDR3 contains 13 residues. Germline loops: CDR1 MDHEN, CDR2 SYDVKM. Between the trimmed V and J ends, which lost 6 bases and 8 bases, there was a span of 13 bases.

The V gene is TRBV6-1, the J gene TRBJ2-1, with D hard to call. CDR1 and CDR2 from the germline V gene are MNHNS and SASEGT. The CDR3 is 13 residues long. V shed 6 bases and J shed 4 bases, with 10 bases lying between them. The CDR3 sequence is CASRGPSYNEQFF. In DNA, the CDR3 is TGTGCCAGCAGGGGTCCTAGTTACAATGAGCAGTTCTTC.

The rearrangement uses TRBV18 and TRBJ1-1; TRBD1 matches 10 bases. The V gene end was trimmed by 4 bases and the J gene end by 4 bases; junction bases not matched to a gene: 6. The CDR3 sequence is 15 residues long. CDR1 is KGHSH and CDR2 is LQKENI in the germline V gene. The DNA of the CDR3 is TGTGCCAGCTCACAGGGACAGGGGTGGGGCACTGAAGCTTTCTTT. Protein: CASSQGQGWGTEAFF.

V is TRBV27 and J is TRBJ2-3, with TRBD1 as a possible D gene (6 bases). The CDR3 totals 15 residues. CDR1 is MNHEY, CDR2 SMNVEV, per germline (reference sequence). Trimming cost V 8 bases and J 3 bases, with 18 bases left between them. The CDR3 reads CASGQGGTPTDTQYF. The CDR3 coding sequence is TGTGCCAGCGGCCAAGGGGGTACGCCGACAGATACGCAGTATTTT.

The V call is TRBV30, the J call TRBJ1-1; D is uncertain. The CDR3 length is 18 residues. Trimming cost V 0 bases and J 0 bases, with 20 bases left between them. From germline, CDR1 is GTSNPN and CDR2 SVGIG (reference sequence). The chain's CDR3 is CAWSVHSKGVTMNTEAFF. In DNA, the CDR3 is TGTGCCTGGAGTGTACACTCGAAGGGAGTTACCATGAACACTGAAGCTTTCTTT. Using reference TRBV30 and TRBJ1-1 for the parts outside the CDR3, the full variable domain is SQTIHQWPATLVQPVGSPLSLECTVEGTSNPNLYWYRQAAGRGLQLLFYSVGIGQISSEVPQNLSASRPQDRQFILSSKKLLLSDSGFYLCAWSVHSKGVTMNTEAFFGQGTRLTVV.

The chain uses TRBV15 and TRBJ2-7; TRBD2 matches 10 bases. The junction had 9 bases not matched to a gene; V was cut back by 0 bases and J by 1 base. CDR3 length equals 18 residues. CDR1 is LNHNV, CDR2 YYDKDF, per germline (reference sequence). CDR3: CATSRDNASGRASYEQYF. In nucleotides, the CDR3 is TGTGCCACCAGCAGAGATAATGCTAGCGGGAGAGCATCCTACGAGCAGTACTTC.

The J gene is TRBJ1-2, the V gene TRBV5-1, with 10 positions matching TRBD1. V shed 0 bases and J 5 bases; nucleotides not matched to a gene: 4. The CDR3 sequence is 15 residues long. Germline CDR1 SGHRS, CDR2 YFSETQ. The CDR3 DNA reads TGCGCCAGCAGCTTGGAGGGACAGGGGCTGTATGGCTACACCTTC. Translating it yields CASSLEGQGLYGYTF.

The V and J genes are TRBV9 and TRBJ2-3; the D is unclear. The V end was cut by 3 bases, the J end by 6 bases, with 14 bases between. Germline CDR1 and CDR2: SGDLS and YYNGEE. CDR3 length equals 14 residues. The CDR3 nucleotides read TGTGCCAGCAGCGCCAGGCAGGCGATGGATACGCAGTATTTT. Encoded protein: CASSARQAMDTQYF.

This chain joins TRBV7-9 and TRBJ2-2; D is unresolved. The CDR3 runs 15 residues. Per germline, CDR1 SEHNR and CDR2 FQNEAQ (reference sequence). Between the trimmed V and J ends, which lost 3 bases and 4 bases, there was a span of 12 bases. CDR3 residues: CASSLQEPGTGELFF. For the CDR3, the DNA is TGTGCCAGCAGCTTGCAGGAGCCGGGCACCGGGGAGCTGTTTTTT. Full variable domain (outside the CDR3, taken from reference TRBV7-9 and TRBJ2-2): DTGVSQNPRHKITKRGQNVTFRCDPISEHNRLYWYRQTLGQGPEFLTYFQNEAQLEKSRLLSDRFSAERPKGSFSTLEIQRTEQGDSAMYLCASSLQEPGTGELFFGEGSRLTVL.

Here the CDR3 DNA reads TGCGCCAGCAGCCCAGGAGCCGGGGAGCTGTTTTTT. As protein: CASSPGAGELFF. V usage is TRBV4-1 and J usage is TRBJ2-2; D ambiguous. CDR3 length equals 12 residues. CDR1 is MGHRA, CDR2 YSYEKL, per germline. Deletions cut 4 bases from V and 6 bases from J, with 6 bases between.

This chain connects TRBV5-5 to TRBJ2-1; D is ambiguous. Trimming pared 3 bases from V and 3 bases from J, leaving 16 bases between. The CDR3 loop spans 16 amino acids. In germline, CDR1 is SGHKS, CDR2 YYEKEE (reference sequence). The CDR3 sequence is CASSYTVELVYNEQFF. CDR3 coding DNA: TGTGCCAGCAGCTATACTGTAGAGCTAGTCTACAATGAGCAGTTCTTC.

This chain uses TRBV10-3 with TRBJ2-7, with D tentatively TRBD2 (7 bases). V was cut by 2 bases and J by 0 bases, with 17 bases left in between. Germline V gene lookup returns CDR1 ENHRY and CDR2 SYGVKD. The CDR3 is 17 residues long. CDR3 protein: CAISETGRGHASYEQYF. DNA of the CDR3: TGTGCCATCAGTGAGACGGGGAGGGGACACGCCTCCTACGAGCAGTACTTC.

The chain carries TRBV4-1 and TRBJ2-1; a weak D match, TRBD1 (6 bases). This CDR3 has 15 amino acids. Germline CDR1 and CDR2: MGHRA and YSYEKL. V was pared by 0 bases and J by 6 bases, with 12 bases between. The CDR3 DNA reads TGCGCCAGCAGCCAAGATGAGACAGGAGGCAATGAGCAGTTCTTC. Amino acid sequence: CASSQDETGGNEQFF.

The chain has TRBV10-1 and TRBJ1-2; a weak D match, TRBD1 (6 bases). Germline V gives CDR1 WNHNN, CDR2 SYGVQD (reference sequence). V was cut by 2 bases and J by 2 bases, with 9 bases left in between. This CDR3 region has 14 residues. CDR3 amino acids: CASSEGTSNYGYTF. The CDR3 region has the DNA TGCGCCAGCAGTGAGGGGACATCCAACTATGGCTACACCTTC.

The rearrangement joins TRBV5-1 to TRBJ1-1, with 8 bases fitting TRBD1. This CDR3 spans 15 amino acids. Germline values: CDR1 SGHRS, CDR2 YFSETQ. V dropped 4 bases and J dropped 5; count of bases not matched to a gene: 10. This CDR3 reads CASSLKGQGGTEAFF. The CDR3, as DNA: TGCGCCAGCAGCCTAAAAGGACAGGGTGGGACTGAAGCTTTCTTT.

J is TRBJ2-2 and V is TRBV5-1; 9 bases are a match to TRBD1. Unmatched junction bases numbered 15, after V lost 0 bases and J lost 6 bases. Looked up from germline, CDR1 is SGHRS and CDR2 is YFSETQ. The CDR3 has 19 amino acids. CDR3 nucleotides: TGCGCCAGCAGCTTGGTGGAGAAAACAGGGGGCTCATATCCCGGGGAGCTGTTTTTT. Its translation is CASSLVEKTGGSYPGELFF.